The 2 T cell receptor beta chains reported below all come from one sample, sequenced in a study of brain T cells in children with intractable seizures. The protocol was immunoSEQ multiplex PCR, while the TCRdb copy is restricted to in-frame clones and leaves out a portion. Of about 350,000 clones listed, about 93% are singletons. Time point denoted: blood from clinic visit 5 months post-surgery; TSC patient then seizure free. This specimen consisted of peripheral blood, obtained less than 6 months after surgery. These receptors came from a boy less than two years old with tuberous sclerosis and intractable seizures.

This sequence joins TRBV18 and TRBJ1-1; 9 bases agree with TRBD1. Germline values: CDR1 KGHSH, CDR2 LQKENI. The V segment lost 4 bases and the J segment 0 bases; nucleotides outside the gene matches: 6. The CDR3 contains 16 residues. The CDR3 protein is CASSLQGAWVNTEAFF. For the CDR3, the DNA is TGTGCCAGCTCACTACAGGGGGCCTGGGTGAACACTGAAGCTTTCTTT.

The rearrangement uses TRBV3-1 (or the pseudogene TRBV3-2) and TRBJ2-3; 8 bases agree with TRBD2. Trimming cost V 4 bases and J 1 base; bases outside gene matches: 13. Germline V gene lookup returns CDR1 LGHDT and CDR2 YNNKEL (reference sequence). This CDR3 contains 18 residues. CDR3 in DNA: TGTGCCAGCAGCCCAGAGGCGGGAGGCCCTACTGGCACAGATACGCAGTATTTT. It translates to CASSPEAGGPTGTDTQYF.